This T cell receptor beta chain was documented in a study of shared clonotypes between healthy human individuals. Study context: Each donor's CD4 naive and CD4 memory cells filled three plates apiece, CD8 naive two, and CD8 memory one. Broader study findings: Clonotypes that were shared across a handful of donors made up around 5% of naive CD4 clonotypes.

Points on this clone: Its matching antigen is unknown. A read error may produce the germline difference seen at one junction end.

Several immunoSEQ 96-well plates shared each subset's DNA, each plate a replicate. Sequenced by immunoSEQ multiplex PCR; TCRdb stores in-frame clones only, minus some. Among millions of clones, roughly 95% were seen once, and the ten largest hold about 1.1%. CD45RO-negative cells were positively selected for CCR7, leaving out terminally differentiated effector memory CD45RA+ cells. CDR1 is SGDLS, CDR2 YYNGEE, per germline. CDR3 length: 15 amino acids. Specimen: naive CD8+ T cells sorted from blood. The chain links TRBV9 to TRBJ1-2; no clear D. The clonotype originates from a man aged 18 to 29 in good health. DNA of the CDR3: TGTGCCAGCAGCGGGTGGCAGCACGACGACTATCGCTACACCTTC. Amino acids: CASSGWQHDDYRYTF.